This TCR beta chain originates from a study of T-cell memory formation after mild COVID-19. General study points: Day 37-peaking second-wave clones had unconfirmed SARS-CoV-2 specificity. Pre-infection memory contained some responding clones, which suggested that cross-reactive memory had joined.

V was shortened by 0 bases and J by 9 bases, with 15 bases between the two germline ends. The CDR3 extends over 16 amino acids. CDR1 and CDR2 from the germline V gene are LNHNV and YYDKDF (reference sequence). On this clonotype itself: Its antigen is still unknown.

TCRdb passed the 5' RACE reads through MiXCR, listing each CDR3 protein once. The sample lists about 310,000 distinct CDR3 sequences, around 19% occurring once. The V call is TRBV15, the J call TRBJ1-6; D is unresolved. Sequenced material: PBMCs or a T cell subset sorted from them (not recorded which). The TCR originated in a man aged 18 to 29 who had mild COVID-19 (a few samples of this study predate the infection). Cell type and time point are not known. CDR3 coding DNA: TGTGCCACCAGCAGAGATCTGGACCAGGCCAGTTCACCCCTCCACTTT. The encoded protein is CATSRDLDQASSPLHF.